The 9 T cell receptor beta chains below were found in one sample sequenced in a study of T cells after yellow fever vaccination. TCRdb fed the 5' RACE reads into MiXCR, producing one record per CDR3 protein. This sample has 450,000 to 550,000 distinct CDR3 sequences, with 20% to 25% found just once. The sample consisted of PBMCs, taken 21 days after the first yellow fever vaccination. Every receptor here comes from a man aged 18 to 29 who received the YFV17D yellow fever vaccine.

This clonotype has only a few counts. The rearrangement links TRBV19 to TRBJ1-1; D is unresolved. This CDR3 is built from 15 residues. Deletions cut 4 bases from V and 6 bases from J, with 18 bases between. Germline CDR1 and CDR2: LNHDA and SQIVND (reference sequence). The CDR3 DNA is TGTGCCAGTAGTAACCCGCGAGACGGTTCCCCTGAAGCTTTCTTT. This gives the protein CASSNPRDGSPEAFF.

This clonotype was seen a handful of times. J is TRBJ1-1 and V is TRBV4-2; TRBD1 matches at 7 bases. V was clipped by 0 bases and J by 1 base; unmatched bases: 5. Per germline, CDR1 LGHNA and CDR2 YNFKEQ. This CDR3 contains 16 residues. In nucleotides, the CDR3 is TGTGCCAGCAGCCAAGAGCGGGCAGGGGGGAACACTGAAGCTTTCTTT. This codes for CASSQERAGGNTEAFF.

The chain employs TRBV6-1 and TRBJ1-4, with unresolved D. Trimming left V 8 bases short and J 3 bases short, with 13 bases between. This CDR3 spans 14 amino acids. CDR1 and CDR2 from the germline V gene are MNHNS and SASEGT. This CDR3 reads CASRKITPNEKLFF. CDR3 bases: TGTGCCAGCCGGAAGATTACACCTAATGAAAAACTGTTTTTT.

In its sample, this clonotype was seen a few times. The rearrangement uses TRBV11-3 and TRBJ2-1; TRBD2 matches 9 bases. Germline loops: CDR1 SGHNT, CDR2 YENEEA. Trimming took 5 bases from V and 2 from J; bases not matched to a gene: 10. The CDR3 has 17 amino acids. The CDR3 protein is CASSAHSERGAYNEQFF. The CDR3 DNA sequence: TGTGCCAGCAGCGCACACTCTGAGCGGGGGGCCTACAATGAGCAGTTCTTC.

This clonotype was found many times. The rearrangement joins TRBV29-1 to TRBJ1-1; weak D call: TRBD1 (5 bases). Deletions cut 4 bases from V and 1 base from J, with 16 bases between. Germline values: CDR1 SQVTM, CDR2 ANQGSEA. The CDR3 has 15 residues. CDR3 in DNA: TGCAGCGTTGGCCAGCCCCAGGGTACGAACACTGAAGCTTTCTTT. This translates into CSVGQPQGTNTEAFF.

This rearrangement joins TRBV12-3 or TRBV12-4 to TRBJ1-5; D might be TRBD1 (5 bases). CDR3 length: 15 amino acids. V dropped 1 base and J dropped 4 bases, with 11 bases sitting between them. This chain's CDR3 is CASSLGGTLNQPQHF. DNA of the CDR3: TGTGCCAGCAGTTTAGGGGGGACCTTGAATCAGCCCCAGCATTTT.

The table lists this clonotype with a few counts. The V gene is TRBV7-3, the J gene TRBJ2-1, with TRBD1 as a possible D gene (6 bases). Trimming left V 5 bases short and J 8 bases short, with 10 bases between. Germline V gene sequence: CDR1 SGHTA, CDR2 FQGTGA. The CDR3 sequence is 12 residues long. CDR3 protein: CASSPAGDEQFF. The CDR3 bases are TGTGCCAGCAGCCCCGCAGGGGATGAGCAGTTCTTC.

This clonotype was observed a handful of times. This chain joins TRBV7-2 and TRBJ1-4; a possible D gene is TRBD1 (6 bases). Trimming pared 4 bases from V and 2 bases from J, leaving 11 bases between. In germline, CDR1 is SGHTA, CDR2 FQGNSA. This CDR3 is 15 amino acids long. Here the CDR3 DNA reads TGTGCCAGCAGCTCGAACAGGGTTACTAATGAAAAACTGTTTTTT. This sequence encodes CASSSNRVTNEKLFF.

This clonotype was seen a handful of times. This chain joins TRBV10-3 and TRBJ1-1; TRBD1 aligns across 8 bases. Looked up from germline, CDR1 is ENHRY and CDR2 is SYGVKD. Trimming at V came to 5 bases and at J to 5 bases, leaving 7 bases not matched to a gene. The CDR3 is 14 amino acids. CDR3 sequence: CAISSSQGDTEAFF. The CDR3 DNA is TGTGCCATCAGTTCATCACAGGGGGATACTGAAGCTTTCTTT.